This T cell receptor beta chain was profiled in a study of cytomegalovirus exposure and HLA in healthy donors. Trimming cost V 0 bases and J 3 bases, with 8 bases left between them. The CDR3 runs 13 residues. Germline CDR1 is GTSNPN and CDR2 is SVGIG (reference sequence). Method: immunoSEQ multiplex PCR; TCRdb's copy keeps in-frame clones and lacks some. The repertoire consists of about 220,000 clones, with roughly 88% occurring once and the leading ten covering 11% to 15%. Sequenced sample: PBMCs. The chain is built from TRBV30 and TRBJ1-1; possible D gene TRBD1, 5 bases. This sequence was found in a woman aged 25 to 39 in good health and CMV-seropositive. CDR3 sequence reads: CAWSVSRDTEAFF. For the CDR3, the DNA is TGTGCCTGGAGTGTATCCAGGGACACTGAAGCTTTCTTT.